This T cell receptor beta chain was sequenced in a study of T cells expressing NK-cell markers (dated by TCRdb to between 2020 and 2021). For context, the study as a whole: In sorted CD3+CD56+NKG2C+, CD3+CD56+NKG2C- and CD3+CD56-NKG2C+ T-cell subsets from 7 to 9 donors, TCR beta-chain repertoires were profiled. Among the eight sequenced donors, seven were HCMV-seropositive and one was HCMV-seronegative. The eight sequenced donors were randomly selected healthy volunteers, three men and five women. Libraries were sequenced as 2 x 150 bp reads on Illumina HiSeq 2000/2500, MiSeq or NextSeq. Overall results and qualifications from the work: In roughly six donors, the dominant CD3+CD56+NKG2C+ clonotypes were among the top 10 CD8+ clonotypes and accounted for roughly 1.0-7.5% of CD8+ T cells. Those dominant clonotypes were again the most abundant among CD3+CD56-NKG2C+ cells in a handful of donors, at roughly 25-60.1%. Whether the expanded NKG2C-expressing T cell clones were specific for HCMV antigens was left unclear.

Taken from cysteine to phenylalanine, the CDR3 has 13 residues. No DNA was logged. CDR1 MDHEN and CDR2 SYDVKM were looked up in the germline V gene. Instrument on record: Illumina HiSeq 2000. 5'RACE template switching, by which a universal primer site and unique molecular identifiers were added, was used to make TCR beta cDNA libraries. Priming for cDNA synthesis came from the TCR beta constant segment, and two successive PCR amplification steps followed. Per the authors' processing: MIGEC handled demultiplexing of the reads and grouping by UMI, while MiTCR was used to assemble and quantify clonotypes. To exclude erroneous sequences, only TCR cDNA sequences supported by at least two reads were retained. The tcR package was used for downstream repertoire analysis, and clonotypes were matched between fractions using CDR3 nucleotide sequence together with V segment. VDJmatch was used to annotate antigen specificity against VDJdb, with one amino acid substitution allowed in CDR3. Each entry corresponds to one CDR3 protein sequence from reads that TCRdb reprocessed, and DNA is not given. None of the V and J calls come from the authors' own analysis; TCRdb made them. The sample table records roughly 170,000 distinct CDR3 sequences. Of the sample, 18% falls within the top ten clones.

Points on this clonotype: Its target antigen remains unknown.

A commercial ELISA kit detecting HCMV-specific IgG in serum was used to determine HCMV serostatus. Peripheral blood mononuclear cells were isolated from blood by Ficoll density gradient centrifugation. The chain couples TRBV28 to TRBJ2-2; there is no DNA to check the TCRdb D call of TRBD1. The source of this sequence is a woman aged 18-69 years in good health. The sample consisted of blood T cells: a sorted CD56 or NKG2C T cell subset, CD4+ or CD8+ T cells, or bulk PBMC T cells (not recorded which). The CDR3 region has the sequence CASGQSNTGELFF.